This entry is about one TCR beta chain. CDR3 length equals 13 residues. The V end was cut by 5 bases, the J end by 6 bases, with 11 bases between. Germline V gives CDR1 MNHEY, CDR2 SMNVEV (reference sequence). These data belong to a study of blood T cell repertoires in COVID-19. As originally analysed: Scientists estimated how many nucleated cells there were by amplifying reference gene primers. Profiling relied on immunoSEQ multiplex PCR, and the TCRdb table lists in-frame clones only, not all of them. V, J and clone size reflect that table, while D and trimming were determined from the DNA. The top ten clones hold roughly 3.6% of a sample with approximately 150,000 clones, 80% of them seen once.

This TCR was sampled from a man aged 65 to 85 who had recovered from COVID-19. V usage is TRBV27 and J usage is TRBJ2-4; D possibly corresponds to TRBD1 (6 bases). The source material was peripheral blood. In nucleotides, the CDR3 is TGTGCCAGCAGTACCATCAGGGGAAACATTCAGTACTTC. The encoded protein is CASSTIRGNIQYF.